This passage covers 12 T cell receptor beta chains from one sample sequenced in a study of blood T cell repertoires in COVID-19. Generated by immunoSEQ multiplex PCR, the TCRdb table keeps only in-frame clones and is missing some. The sample holds hundreds of thousands of clones, roughly three quarters seen once. Specimen: peripheral blood. The receptors originated from a woman aged 40 to 50 with active or convalescent COVID-19.

V gene TRBV6-1 combines with J gene TRBJ2-3; D is unclear. The CDR3 extends over 16 amino acids. Trimming pared 4 bases from V and 2 bases from J, leaving 16 bases between. The V gene's germline CDR1 is MNHNS and CDR2 SASEGT. The CDR3 nucleotides read TGTGCCAGCAGTGGATCCAGGATCCGGCCCACAGATACGCAGTATTTT. It encodes CASSGSRIRPTDTQYF.

The chain is built from TRBV10-3 and TRBJ2-7; 9 nucleotides match TRBD2. The ends lost 3 bases at V and 1 base at J; junction bases unmatched: 4. Germline V lookup: CDR1 ENHRY, CDR2 SYGVKD. The CDR3 sequence is 15 residues long. CDR3 in DNA: TGTGCCATCAGTGAACGAGCGGGGGGTTCCTACGAGCAGTACTTC. It translates to CAISERAGGSYEQYF.

This chain links TRBV5-3 with TRBJ1-1, with a tentative D call TRBD1 (6 bases). TRBV5-3 is classed as an ORF, of uncertain function. The CDR3 consists of 13 residues. Trimming took off 3 bases at V and 10 bases at J, with 16 bases between the two ends. Here the CDR3 reads CARSSWPKDRAFF. CDR3 sequence (DNA): TGTGCCAGAAGCTCGTGGCCCAAGGACAGAGCTTTCTTT.

This clone occurred a few times. This CDR3 is also generated by other DNA sequences in the sample. Here the CDR3 DNA reads TGTGCCAGCAGCCCCACGGGGGGAGGCTACACCTTC. This codes for CASSPTGGGYTF. This rearrangement joins TRBV3-1 (or the pseudogene TRBV3-2) to TRBJ1-2; a possible D gene is TRBD1 (5 bases). Germline V gene lookup returns CDR1 LGHDT and CDR2 YNNKEL (reference sequence). CDR3 size: 12 residues. V dropped 4 bases and J dropped 8 bases, with 11 bases sitting between them.

This clone appeared once. The chain recombines TRBV28 with TRBJ1-6, with a possible D match to TRBD1 (5 bases). This CDR3 spans 17 amino acids. In germline, CDR1 is MDHEN, CDR2 SYDVKM. V lost 2 bases, J lost 5 bases, and 16 bases lay in between. CDR3 sequence reads: CASSLRGDFFHNSPLHF. The CDR3 region has the DNA TGTGCCAGCAGTTTACGGGGGGACTTTTTCCATAATTCACCCCTCCACTTT.

The chain employs TRBV4-1 and TRBJ1-5; no clear D gene. Germline V CDR1 and CDR2: MGHRA, YSYEKL. The V end was cut by 0 bases, the J end by 5 bases, with 14 bases between. The CDR3 runs 16 residues. The CDR3 region is CASSQESAAAHQPQHF. The CDR3, as DNA: TGCGCCAGCAGCCAAGAATCAGCGGCAGCCCATCAGCCCCAGCATTTT.

This clone was observed once. The chain joins TRBV12-3 or TRBV12-4 to TRBJ2-1; TRBD2 matches 7 bases. There are 13 residues in the CDR3. The ends lost 6 bases at V and 3 bases at J; junction bases unmatched: 2. CDR3 protein: CASSERGYNEQFF. The CDR3 region has the DNA TGTGCCAGCAGCGAGCGGGGCTACAATGAGCAGTTCTTC.

The chain employs TRBV29-1 and TRBJ1-1, with 12 bases identical to TRBD1. The V and J ends lost 7 bases and 11 bases, in that order; junction bases with no gene match: 17. CDR1 and CDR2 from the germline V gene are SQVTM and ANQGSEA. This CDR3 comprises 15 residues. CDR3 nucleotide sequence: TGCAGCGCCCCCGGGACAGGGGGCGCGGGATATCGTGCTTTCTTT. Protein sequence: CSAPGTGGAGYRAFF. Filled out from reference TRBV29-1 and TRBJ1-1, the complete variable domain reads SAVISQKPSRDICQRGTSLTIQCQVDSQVTMMFWYRQQPGQSLTLIATANQGSEATYESGFVIDKFPISRPNLTFSTLTVSNMSPEDSSIYLCSAPGTGGAGYRAFFGQGTRLTVV.

This rearrangement joins TRBV10-3 to TRBJ1-2; 11 bases are shared with TRBD1. The ends lost 5 bases at V and 4 bases at J; junction bases unmatched: 12. Germline CDR1 and CDR2: ENHRY and SYGVKD. The CDR3 sequence is 17 residues long. Here the CDR3 DNA reads TGTGCCATCAGTCCACGGACAGGGGGCGATGCGATCTATGGCTACACCTTC. Its protein is CAISPRTGGDAIYGYTF.

J is TRBJ2-1 and V is TRBV28, with D possibly being TRBD1 (6 bases). The CDR3 loop spans 15 amino acids. V was pared by 6 bases and J by 2 bases, with 14 bases between. Germline V gene lookup returns CDR1 MDHEN and CDR2 SYDVKM. CDR3 sequence reads: CASSLTTGPYNEQFF. CDR3 nucleotides: TGTGCCAGCAGCCTAACGACAGGCCCCTACAATGAGCAGTTCTTC.

The chain employs TRBV5-6 and TRBJ1-3; D is perhaps TRBD1 (5 bases). The V end lost 1 base, the J end lost 2 bases, and 13 bases lay between the germline ends. The CDR3 is 16 residues long. Germline CDR1 SGHDT, CDR2 YYEEEE. As DNA, the CDR3 is TGTGCCAGCAGCTTGTTAGCCGGGGGGGCTGGAAACACCATATATTTT. This sequence encodes CASSLLAGGAGNTIYF.

This chain uses TRBV28 with TRBJ1-3; 9 positions match TRBD1. J was trimmed by 3 bases and V by 2 bases; bases with no gene match: 8. The length of the CDR3 is 17 residues. The germline V gene has CDR1 MDHEN and CDR2 SYDVKM. The CDR3 DNA reads as TGTGCCAGCAGTTTACACGGACAGGGGAGACGTGGAAACACCATATATTTT. Translating gives CASSLHGQGRRGNTIYF.